What follows are 27 T cell receptor beta chains derived from one specimen sequenced in a study of metastatic and nonmetastatic thyroid tumors. The entire patient cohort was treatment-naive prior to thyroid surgery. TCRdb used MiXCR to call clones anew from the PCR reads. The sample has 15,000 to 20,000 clones, roughly 25% seen once. The specimen was tumor tissue. These receptors originate from a female donor with papillary thyroid cancer or a benign thyroid nodule (not recorded which). Some clones in this sample may be carry-over from other donors' samples.

This clone was detected once. The chain has TRBV11-2 and TRBJ2-3, with 8 bases lining up with TRBD2. Losses at the gene ends were 5 bases for V and 6 bases for J; bases not matched to a gene: 7. This CDR3 is 14 amino acids long. CDR1 is SGHAT, CDR2 FQNNGV, per germline. The CDR3 DNA follows: TGTGCCAGCAGCCGTAGCGGGATATGGGATACGCAGTATTTT. The encoded protein is CASSRSGIWDTQYF.

This clone was counted at least ten times. The genes are TRBV19 and TRBJ1-4; D unresolved. V was trimmed by 5 bases and J by 8 bases, leaving 12 bases between them. Germline CDR1 LNHDA, CDR2 SQIVND (reference sequence). The CDR3 runs to 13 residues. The DNA of the CDR3 is TGTGCCAGTAGTTTCCGCCTTACAGAAAAACTGTTTTTT. Residues: CASSFRLTEKLFF.

V usage is TRBV27 and J usage is TRBJ2-7, with D perhaps TRBD2 (5 bases). This CDR3 has 14 residues. CDR1 is MNHEY, CDR2 SMNVEV, per germline (reference sequence). V was clipped by 7 bases and J by 2 bases, with 15 bases between them. The CDR3 loop is CASIPSPLAYEQYF. The CDR3 nucleotides are TGTGCCAGCATTCCCTCCCCACTAGCCTACGAGCAGTACTTC.

The chain links TRBV5-1 to TRBJ1-2, with D unresolved. V was trimmed by 0 bases and J by 7 bases, leaving 10 bases between them. This CDR3 comprises 13 residues. Germline CDR1 and CDR2: SGHRS and YFSETQ. The CDR3 DNA sequence: TGCGCCAGCAGCTTGGACCCCTTGAGTGGCTACACCTTC. Amino acids: CASSLDPLSGYTF.

The rearrangement links TRBV25-1 to TRBJ1-6; D is uncertain. Germline V lookup: CDR1 MGHDK, CDR2 SYGVNS. V lost 6 bases and J 6 bases, leaving 9 bases between the germline ends. This CDR3 contains 13 residues. CDR3 region: CASRLGTNSPLHF. In DNA form, the CDR3 reads TGTGCCAGCAGGTTAGGCACTAATTCACCCCTCCACTTT.

This clone has at least ten counts. V gene TRBV12-3 or TRBV12-4 combines with J gene TRBJ2-2; perhaps TRBD2 as D (6 bases). The germline V and J ends were trimmed by 3 bases and 5 bases, with 16 bases remaining between them. This CDR3 is 16 amino acids long. CDR3 sequence: CASSLGLVAGTGELFF. The DNA of the CDR3 is TGTGCCAGCAGTTTGGGATTAGTGGCGGGGACCGGGGAGCTGTTTTTT.

A few counts support this clone. Given the absence of the conserved phenylalanine or tryptophan at the CDR3 end, a read error is likely. This chain uses TRBV6-1 with TRBJ2-7; TRBD2 matches at 12 bases. This CDR3 spans 15 amino acids. V trimming: 3 bases; J trimming: 5 bases; junction bases outside the gene matches: 5. The germline V gene encodes CDR1 MNHNS and CDR2 SASEGT. CDR3 DNA: TGTGCCAGCAGTGATGGGACTAGCGGGTCCAACGAGCAGTACTTA. This gives the protein CASSDGTSGSNEQYL.

Judged by abundance, this clone is medium-sized (0.01 to 0.1%). The chain uses TRBV10-2 and TRBJ1-1, with D possibly TRBD1 on 6 matching bases. The germline CDR1 and CDR2 sequences are WSHSY and SAAADI. Trimming cost V 2 bases and J 0 bases, with 7 bases left between them. The CDR3 has 14 residues. The CDR3 protein is CASSEQGMNTEAFF. CDR3 coding DNA: TGCGCCAGCAGTGAGCAGGGGATGAACACTGAAGCTTTCTTT.

V is TRBV5-1 and J is TRBJ2-3; D not resolved. V lost 5 bases and J lost 6, with 16 bases in between. The CDR3 extends over 14 amino acids. Germline V CDR1 and CDR2: SGHRS, YFSETQ. The CDR3: CASRSALLADTQYF. The DNA of the CDR3 is TGCGCCAGCAGGTCCGCCTTGTTGGCCGATACGCAGTATTTT.

This clone is medium-sized by share. The V gene is TRBV25-1, the J gene TRBJ1-6, with 10 positions matching TRBD1. The junction had 5 bases not matched to a gene; V was cut back by 2 bases and J by 7 bases. Germline lookup yields CDR1 MGHDK and CDR2 SYGVNS. The CDR3 has 16 residues. This CDR3 reads CASSELGQGKNSPLHF. CDR3 DNA: TGTGCCAGCAGTGAACTGGGACAGGGGAAGAATTCACCCCTCCACTTT.

This clone is medium-sized (0.01 to 0.1%) in the sample. V is TRBV28 and J is TRBJ1-2; unclear D gene. Looked up from germline, CDR1 is MDHEN and CDR2 is SYDVKM. V was shortened by 5 bases and J by 0 bases, with 4 bases between the two germline ends. This CDR3 contains 12 residues. CDR3 loop: CASSAANYGYTF. DNA for the CDR3: TGTGCCAGCAGTGCAGCTAACTATGGCTACACCTTC.

The V gene is TRBV20-1, the J gene TRBJ2-7; 14 bases are a match to TRBD2. The CDR3 spans 14 residues. With 3 bases clipped from V and 5 bases from J, the junction kept 3 bases outside the gene matches. Germline CDR1 reads DFQATT; CDR2 reads SNEGSKA (reference sequence). The chain's CDR3 is CSARGLAGVNEQYF. The CDR3 coding sequence is TGCAGTGCTAGGGGACTAGCGGGAGTGAACGAGCAGTACTTC.

CDR3 loop: CASSLGSSYNSPLHF. The CDR3 DNA sequence: TGTGCCAGCAGCTTGGGGTCGTCCTATAATTCACCCCTCCACTTT. This chain connects TRBV13 to TRBJ1-6, with D uncertain. Germline CDR1 reads PRHDT; CDR2 reads FYEKMQ (reference sequence). Trimming left V 3 bases short and J 1 base short, with 7 bases between. The CDR3 is 15 residues long.

The rearrangement links TRBV18 to TRBJ2-3; 10 nucleotides match TRBD2. The junction had 5 bases not matched to a gene; V was cut back by 6 bases and J by 5 bases. Germline V gives CDR1 KGHSH, CDR2 LQKENI. The CDR3 has 14 amino acids. Written as DNA, the CDR3 is TGTGCCAGCTCCCCTAGCGGGAGTAGAGATACGCAGTATTTT. It yields the protein CASSPSGSRDTQYF.

This clone was found many times. The chain carries TRBV5-8 and TRBJ1-1; no clear D. CDR1 and CDR2 from the germline V gene are SGHTS and YDEGEE. This CDR3 has 16 residues. Trimming pared 1 base from V and 1 base from J, leaving 14 bases between. CDR3 nucleotides: TGTGCCAGCAGCTTGTGGACGGGGAACCGGAACACTGAAGCTTTCTTT. It yields the protein CASSLWTGNRNTEAFF.

The genes are TRBV6-1 and TRBJ2-2; tentatively, D is TRBD1 (5 bases). V dropped 7 bases and J dropped 4 bases, with 22 bases sitting between them. Germline loops: CDR1 MNHNS, CDR2 SASEGT. The CDR3 is 17 amino acids. Here the CDR3 DNA reads TGTGCCAGCACCAAATGGGGCCCACCCACCGGCACCGGGGAGCTGTTTTTT. Residues: CASTKWGPPTGTGELFF.

This clone is medium-sized in the sample. This CDR3 is CSARDPEGGSYGYTF. CDR3 DNA: TGCAGTGCTAGAGATCCCGAAGGGGGCAGCTATGGCTACACCTTC. The chain links TRBV20-1 to TRBJ1-2; the match to TRBD1 covers 7 bases. Germline V gene sequence: CDR1 DFQATT, CDR2 SNEGSKA (reference sequence). The CDR3 loop spans 15 amino acids. The V and J ends lost 0 bases and 4 bases, in that order; junction bases with no gene match: 8.

Notes on this clone: A read error is possible here, since a much larger clone lies one base away. The sample carries other DNA sequences with the same CDR3. The gene calls are TRBV7-9 and TRBJ2-2; D ambiguous. Germline V gene data show CDR1 as SEHNR and CDR2 as FQNEAQ (reference sequence). The CDR3 is 14 residues long. The CDR3 nucleotides read TGTGCCAGCAGCTTACGTGCCGGAACCGGTGAGCTGTTTTTT. It specifies CASSLRAGTGELFF. Full variable domain (missing parts from reference TRBV7-9 and TRBJ2-2): DTGVSQNPRHKITKRGQNVTFRCDPISEHNRLYWYRQTLGQGPEFLTYFQNEAQLEKSRLLSDRFSAERPKGSFSTLEIQRTEQGDSAMYLCASSLRAGTGELFFGEGSRLTVL.

A note on this clone: A much more abundant neighbour one base away suggests this may be a read error. V gene TRBV7-3 combines with J gene TRBJ2-3; D call uncertain. Germline V gene data show CDR1 as SGHTA and CDR2 as FQGTGA. The CDR3 consists of 14 residues. The V and J ends lost 9 bases and 6 bases respectively, with 19 bases between them. CDR3 in DNA: TGTGCCAGTCCTCCTTTTGGCGGCGCCGATACGCAGTATTTT. Amino acid sequence: CASPPFGGADTQYF.

The V call is TRBV15, the J call TRBJ2-7, with 7 positions matching TRBD1. The V segment lost 1 base and the J segment 3 bases; nucleotides outside the gene matches: 3. In germline, CDR1 is LNHNV, CDR2 YYDKDF (reference sequence). This CDR3 contains 14 residues. The CDR3 protein is CATSRVGQNYEQYF. CDR3 sequence (DNA): TGTGCCACCAGCAGAGTGGGACAGAACTACGAGCAGTACTTC.

This clone is deemed medium-sized (0.01 to 0.1%). The chain recombines TRBV12-3 or TRBV12-4 with TRBJ1-2; no reliable D call. CDR3 size: 13 residues. The V end lost 4 bases, the J end lost 6 bases, and 12 bases lay between the germline ends. CDR3 DNA: TGTGCCAGCAGTTCGACACCCTTGGATGGCTACACCTTC. It translates to CASSSTPLDGYTF.

This clone was observed a handful of times. This rearrangement joins TRBV6-5 to TRBJ2-7, with a tentative D call TRBD1 (6 bases). The V and J ends lost 0 bases and 0 bases respectively, with 9 bases between them. Germline V CDR1 and CDR2: MNHEY, SVGAGI. The CDR3 is 15 amino acids. As DNA, the CDR3 is TGTGCCAGCAGTTACTCGCGACAGGTCTCCTACGAGCAGTACTTC. Its translation is CASSYSRQVSYEQYF.

Concerning this clone: The junction differs from germline at one of its ends, possibly a read error. The rearrangement links TRBV28 to TRBJ2-5; D unclear. CDR1 and CDR2 from the germline V gene are MDHEN and SYDVKM. This CDR3 comprises 15 residues. CDR3 sequence: CAISSTQWARETQYF. DNA of the CDR3: TGTGCCATCAGTTCGACACAGTGGGCCCGCGAGACCCAGTACTTC. The variable domain in full, completed from reference TRBV28 and TRBJ2-5, reads DVKVTQSSRYLVKRTGEKVFLECVQDMDHENMFWYRQDPGLGLRLIYFSYDVKMKEKGDIPEGYSVSREKKERFSLILESASTNQTSMYLCAISSTQWARETQYFGPGTRLLVL.

The J gene is TRBJ2-3, the V gene TRBV11-2, with D perhaps matching TRBD2 (6 bases). V gave up 4 bases and J gave up 2 bases, with 22 bases separating them. This CDR3 has 18 residues. CDR1 and CDR2 from the germline V gene are SGHAT and FQNNGV. The CDR3 DNA is TGTGCCAGCAGCTCTAGACCTATAGGACTACGCCACACAGATACGCAGTATTTT. Protein product: CASSSRPIGLRHTDTQYF.

This clone was seen at least ten times. The gene calls are TRBV9 and TRBJ2-1, with 9 positions matching TRBD2. The germline V gene has CDR1 SGDLS and CDR2 YYNGEE. CDR3 size: 14 residues. V shed 2 bases, J shed 5 bases, and the junction held 2 bases outside the gene matches. DNA for the CDR3: TGTGCCAGCAGCGTCGGCGGGAGGGACAATGAGCAGTTCTTC. Translating it yields CASSVGGRDNEQFF.

In its sample, this clone ranks as medium-sized. The V gene is TRBV30, the J gene TRBJ1-3, with D possibly matching TRBD1 (6 bases). Trimming removed 3 bases at V and 9 bases at J, with 15 bases between. From germline, CDR1 is GTSNPN and CDR2 SVGIG (reference sequence). This CDR3 is 13 amino acids long. CDR3 in amino acids: CAWRLAGVGTIYF. CDR3 in DNA: TGTGCCTGGAGGCTCGCAGGGGTCGGCACCATATATTTT.

This clone is classed as medium-sized. The V and J genes are TRBV28 and TRBJ1-1; tentatively, D is TRBD1 (6 bases). The CDR3 is made up of 18 amino acids. V gave up 7 bases and J gave up 0 bases, with 24 bases separating them. Germline V gene sequence: CDR1 MDHEN, CDR2 SYDVKM. The CDR3 bases are TGTGCCAGCAAGTTAAATCAAAGGACAGAGGGAATGAACACTGAAGCTTTCTTT. Protein: CASKLNQRTEGMNTEAFF.